This T cell receptor beta chain was documented in a study of shared clonotypes between healthy human individuals. Germline values: CDR1 MNHNY, CDR2 SVGAGI (reference sequence). Trimming stripped 5 bases from V and 2 bases from J, with 12 bases between. There are 14 residues in the CDR3. This clone was observed a single time. Antigen: not known. Sequenced by immunoSEQ multiplex PCR; TCRdb stores in-frame clones only, minus some. The sample lists around 1.1 million clones; approximately 75% were seen once. Whole-study results and caveats: Non-shared clonotypes had lower generation probabilities than those shared by all four donors. The donor pool, a small one, limited the genetic and exposure-history diversity represented.

The sequencing input was memory CD4+ T cells from PBMCs. Subset noted: CD45RA-negative fraction. This sequence originates from a young man in good health. Some clones in this sample may be carry-over from other donors' samples. This rearrangement joins TRBV6-6 to TRBJ2-5, with D hard to call. The CDR3 sequence: CASSTTQLQETQYF. The CDR3 coding sequence is TGTGCCAGCAGTACTACGCAGCTTCAAGAGACCCAGTACTTC.